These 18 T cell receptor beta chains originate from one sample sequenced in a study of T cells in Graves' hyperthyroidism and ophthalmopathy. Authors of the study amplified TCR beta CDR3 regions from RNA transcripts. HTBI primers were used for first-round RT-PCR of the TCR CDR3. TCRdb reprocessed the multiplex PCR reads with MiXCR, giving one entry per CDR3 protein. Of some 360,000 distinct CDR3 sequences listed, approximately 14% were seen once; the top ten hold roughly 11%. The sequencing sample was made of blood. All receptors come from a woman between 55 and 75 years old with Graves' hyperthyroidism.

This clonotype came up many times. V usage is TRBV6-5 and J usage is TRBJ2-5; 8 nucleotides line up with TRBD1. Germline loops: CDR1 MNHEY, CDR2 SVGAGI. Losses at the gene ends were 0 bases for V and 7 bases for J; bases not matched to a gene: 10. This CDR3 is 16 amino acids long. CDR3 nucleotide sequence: TGTGCCAGCAGTTACTCCGGGACAGGACCAGGGGGGACCCAGTACTTC. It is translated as CASSYSGTGPGGTQYF.

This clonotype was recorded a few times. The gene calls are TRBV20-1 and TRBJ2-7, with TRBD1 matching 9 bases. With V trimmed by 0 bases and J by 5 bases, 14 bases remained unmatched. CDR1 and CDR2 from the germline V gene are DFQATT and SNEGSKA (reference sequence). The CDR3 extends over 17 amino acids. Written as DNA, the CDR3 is TGCAGTGCTAGAGATTATCAGGGGACAGGGACGTGGAACGAGCAGTACTTC. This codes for CSARDYQGTGTWNEQYF.

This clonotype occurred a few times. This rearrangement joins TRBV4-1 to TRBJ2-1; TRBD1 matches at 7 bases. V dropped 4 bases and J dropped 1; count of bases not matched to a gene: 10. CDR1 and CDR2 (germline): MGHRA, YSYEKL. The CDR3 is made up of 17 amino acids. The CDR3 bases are TGCGCCAGCAGCCGTCCCCCAGACAGGGTGTCCTACAATGAGCAGTTCTTC. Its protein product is CASSRPPDRVSYNEQFF.

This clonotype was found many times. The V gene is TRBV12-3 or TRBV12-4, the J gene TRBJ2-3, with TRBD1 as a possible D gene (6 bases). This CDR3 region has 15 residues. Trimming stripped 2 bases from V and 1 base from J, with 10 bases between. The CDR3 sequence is CASSLRGYGTDTQYF. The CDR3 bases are TGTGCCAGCAGTTTAAGGGGGTATGGCACAGATACGCAGTATTTT.

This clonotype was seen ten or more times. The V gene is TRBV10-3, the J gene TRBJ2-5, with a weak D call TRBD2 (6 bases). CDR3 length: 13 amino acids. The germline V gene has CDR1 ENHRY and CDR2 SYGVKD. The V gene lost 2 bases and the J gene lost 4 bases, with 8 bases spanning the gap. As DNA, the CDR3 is TGTGCCATCAGTGAGCGGGAGAGAGAGACCCAGTACTTC. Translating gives CAISERERETQYF.

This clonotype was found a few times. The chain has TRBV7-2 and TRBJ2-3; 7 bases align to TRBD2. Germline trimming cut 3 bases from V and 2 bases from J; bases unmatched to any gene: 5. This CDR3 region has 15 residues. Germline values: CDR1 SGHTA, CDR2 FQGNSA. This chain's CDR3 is CASSFASGDTDTQYF. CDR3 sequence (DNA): TGTGCCAGCAGCTTCGCTAGCGGAGACACAGATACGCAGTATTTT.

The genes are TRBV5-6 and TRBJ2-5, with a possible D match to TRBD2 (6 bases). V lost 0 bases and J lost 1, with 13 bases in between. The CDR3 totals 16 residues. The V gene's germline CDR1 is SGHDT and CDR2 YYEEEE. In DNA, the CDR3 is TGTGCCAGCAGCTTGGATCCTGCGGGGAGCCAAGAGACCCAGTACTTC. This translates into CASSLDPAGSQETQYF.

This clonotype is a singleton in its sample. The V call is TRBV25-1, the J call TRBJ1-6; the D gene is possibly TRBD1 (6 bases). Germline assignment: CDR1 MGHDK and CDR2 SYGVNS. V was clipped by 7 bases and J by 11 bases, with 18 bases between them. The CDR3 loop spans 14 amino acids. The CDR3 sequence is CASNKGQTRAPLHF. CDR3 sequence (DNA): TGTGCCAGCAACAAAGGACAGACTAGAGCACCCCTCCACTTT. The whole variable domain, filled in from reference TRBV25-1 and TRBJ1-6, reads EADIYQTPRYLVIGTGKKITLECSQTMGHDKMYWYQQDPGMELHLIHYSYGVNSTEKGDLSSESTVSRIRTEHFPLTLESARPSHTSQYLCASNKGQTRAPLHFGNGTRLTVT.

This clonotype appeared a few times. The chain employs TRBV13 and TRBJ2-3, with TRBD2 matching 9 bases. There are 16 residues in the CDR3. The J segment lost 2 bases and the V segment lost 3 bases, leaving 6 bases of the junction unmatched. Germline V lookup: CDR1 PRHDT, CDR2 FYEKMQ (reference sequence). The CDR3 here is CASSFPSGTVTDTQYF. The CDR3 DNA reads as TGTGCCAGCAGCTTCCCTAGCGGGACTGTCACAGATACGCAGTATTTT.

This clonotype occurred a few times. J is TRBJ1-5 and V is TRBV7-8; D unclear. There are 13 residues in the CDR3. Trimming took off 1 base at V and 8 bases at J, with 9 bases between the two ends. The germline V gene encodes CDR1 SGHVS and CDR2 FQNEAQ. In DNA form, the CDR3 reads TGTGCCAGCAGCTTAGGTCCGTGGAAGCCCCAGCATTTT. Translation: CASSLGPWKPQHF.

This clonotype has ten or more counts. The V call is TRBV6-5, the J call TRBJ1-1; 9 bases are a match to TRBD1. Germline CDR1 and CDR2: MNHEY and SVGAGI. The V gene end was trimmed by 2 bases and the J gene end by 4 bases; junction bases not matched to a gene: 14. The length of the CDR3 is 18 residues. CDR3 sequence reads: CASSYPGQGLPRVTEAFF. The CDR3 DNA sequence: TGTGCCAGCAGTTACCCGGGACAGGGACTGCCTAGAGTCACTGAAGCTTTCTTT.

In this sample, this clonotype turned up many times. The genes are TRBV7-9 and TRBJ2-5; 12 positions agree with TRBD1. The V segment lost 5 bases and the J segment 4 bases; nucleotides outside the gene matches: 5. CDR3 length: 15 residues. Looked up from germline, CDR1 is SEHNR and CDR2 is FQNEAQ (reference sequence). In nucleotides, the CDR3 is TGTGCCAGCAGCCAGGGACAGGGGGCTCGAGAGACCCAGTACTTC. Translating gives CASSQGQGARETQYF.

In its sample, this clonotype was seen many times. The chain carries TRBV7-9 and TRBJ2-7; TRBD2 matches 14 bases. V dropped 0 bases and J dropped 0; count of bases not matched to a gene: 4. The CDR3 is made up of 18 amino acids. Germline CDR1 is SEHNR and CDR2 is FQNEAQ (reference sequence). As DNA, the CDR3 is TGTGCCAGCAGCTTAGCGACTAGCGGGAGGGCCGGCTCCTACGAGCAGTACTTC. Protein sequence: CASSLATSGRAGSYEQYF.

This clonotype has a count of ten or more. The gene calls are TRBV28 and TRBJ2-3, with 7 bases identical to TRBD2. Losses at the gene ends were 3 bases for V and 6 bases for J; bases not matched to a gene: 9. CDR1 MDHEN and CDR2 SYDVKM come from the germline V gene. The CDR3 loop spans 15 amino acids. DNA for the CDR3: TGTGCCAGCAGTTTCGGCCAAGCGGGAATCGATACGCAGTATTTT. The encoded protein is CASSFGQAGIDTQYF.

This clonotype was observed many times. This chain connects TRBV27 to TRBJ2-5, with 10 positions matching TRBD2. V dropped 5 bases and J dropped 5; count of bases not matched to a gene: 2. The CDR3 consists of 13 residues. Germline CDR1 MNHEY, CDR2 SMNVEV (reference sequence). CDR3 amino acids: CASSQLAGETQYF. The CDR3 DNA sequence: TGTGCCAGCAGTCAACTAGCGGGGGAGACCCAGTACTTC.

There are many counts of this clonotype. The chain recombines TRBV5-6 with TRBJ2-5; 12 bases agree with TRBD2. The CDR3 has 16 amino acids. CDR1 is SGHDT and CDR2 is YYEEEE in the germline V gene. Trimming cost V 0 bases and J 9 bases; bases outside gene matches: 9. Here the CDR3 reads CASSLATSGGAGAQYF. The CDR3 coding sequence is TGTGCCAGCAGCTTGGCGACTAGCGGGGGCGCGGGGGCCCAGTACTTC.

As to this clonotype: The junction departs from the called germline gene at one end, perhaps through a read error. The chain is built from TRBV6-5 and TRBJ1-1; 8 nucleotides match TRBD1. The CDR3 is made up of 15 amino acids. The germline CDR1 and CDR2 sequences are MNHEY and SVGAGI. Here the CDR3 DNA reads TGTGCCAGCGGTTACTTGAGGACAGGGCACACTGAAGCTTTCTTT. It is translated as CASGYLRTGHTEAFF.

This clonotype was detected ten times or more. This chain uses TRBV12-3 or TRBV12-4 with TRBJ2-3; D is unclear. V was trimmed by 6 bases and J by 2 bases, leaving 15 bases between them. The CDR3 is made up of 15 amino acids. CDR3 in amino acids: CASREVASLTDTQYF. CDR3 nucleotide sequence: TGTGCCAGCAGAGAGGTGGCGAGCCTCACAGATACGCAGTATTTT.